This TCR beta chain was identified during a study of T cell repertoires in cytomegalovirus infection. Study-level background: As its CMV epitopes, the study selected recently identified HLA-C-restricted and well-studied HLA-B-restricted targets. Public TCR beta signatures were indicative of both CMV infection and a matching HLA type.

MiXCR was run by TCRdb on the reads, yielding one entry per CDR3 protein. The sample has hundreds of thousands of distinct CDR3 sequences, 31% seen once; the top ten hold about 14%. Trimming at V came to 6 bases and at J to 3 bases, leaving 5 bases not matched to a gene. The V gene's germline CDR1 is SNHLY and CDR2 FYNNEI. The CDR3 runs to 15 residues. This clonotype was counted only a few times. Its antigen remains unknown. The study's findings and limits: HLA-C-restricted CMV clonotypes gave the most frequent clonotype in two of eight donors. CMV carriers with the relevant HLA were identified by cumulative public TCR beta family frequency.

The receptor's source is a human donor in good health (CMV status not recorded). Some clones in this sample may be carry-over from other donors' samples. The sequencing here drew on cultured CD8+ T cells from PBMCs, taken from culture after CMV antigen stimulation. V usage is TRBV2 and J usage is TRBJ2-1; 10 positions agree with TRBD1. In DNA, the CDR3 is TGTGCCAGCAGAAGACAGGGGGCCCGCTACAATGAGCAGTTCTTC. Its protein product is CASRRQGARYNEQFF.